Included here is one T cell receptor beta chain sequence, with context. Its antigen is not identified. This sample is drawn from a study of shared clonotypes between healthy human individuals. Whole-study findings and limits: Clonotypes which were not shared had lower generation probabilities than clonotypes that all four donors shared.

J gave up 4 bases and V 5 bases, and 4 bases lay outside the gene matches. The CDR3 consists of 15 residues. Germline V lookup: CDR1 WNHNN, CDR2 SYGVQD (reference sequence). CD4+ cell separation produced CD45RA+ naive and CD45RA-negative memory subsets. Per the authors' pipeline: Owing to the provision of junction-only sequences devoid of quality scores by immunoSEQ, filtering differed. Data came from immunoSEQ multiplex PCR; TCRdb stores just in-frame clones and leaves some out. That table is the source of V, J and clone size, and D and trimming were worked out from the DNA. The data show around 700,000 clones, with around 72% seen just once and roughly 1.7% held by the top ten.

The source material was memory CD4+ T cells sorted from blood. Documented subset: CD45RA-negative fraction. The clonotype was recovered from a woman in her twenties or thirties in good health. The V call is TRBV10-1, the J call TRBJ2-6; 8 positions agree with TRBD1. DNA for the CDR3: TGCGCCAGCAGTTCAGGGGGCAGCGGGGCCAACGTCCTGACTTTC. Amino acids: CASSSGGSGANVLTF.